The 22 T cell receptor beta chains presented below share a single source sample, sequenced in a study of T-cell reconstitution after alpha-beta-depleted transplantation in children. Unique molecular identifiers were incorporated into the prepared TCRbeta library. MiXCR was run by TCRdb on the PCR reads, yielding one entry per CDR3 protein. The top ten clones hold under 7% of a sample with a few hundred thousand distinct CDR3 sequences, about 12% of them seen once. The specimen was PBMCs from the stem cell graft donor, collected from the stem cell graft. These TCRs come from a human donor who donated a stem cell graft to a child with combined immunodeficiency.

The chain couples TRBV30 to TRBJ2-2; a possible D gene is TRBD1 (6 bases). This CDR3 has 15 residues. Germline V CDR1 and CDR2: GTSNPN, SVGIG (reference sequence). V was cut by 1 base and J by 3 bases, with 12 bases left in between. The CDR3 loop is CAWSDGAGDTGELFF. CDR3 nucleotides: TGTGCCTGGAGTGACGGGGCAGGGGACACCGGGGAGCTGTTTTTT.

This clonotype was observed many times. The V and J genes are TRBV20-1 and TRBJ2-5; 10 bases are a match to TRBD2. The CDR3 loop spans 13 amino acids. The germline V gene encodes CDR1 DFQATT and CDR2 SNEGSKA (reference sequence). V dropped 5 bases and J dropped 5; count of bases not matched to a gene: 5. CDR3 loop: CSAERGGRETQYF. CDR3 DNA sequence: TGCAGTGCTGAGCGGGGGGGCCGCGAGACCCAGTACTTC.

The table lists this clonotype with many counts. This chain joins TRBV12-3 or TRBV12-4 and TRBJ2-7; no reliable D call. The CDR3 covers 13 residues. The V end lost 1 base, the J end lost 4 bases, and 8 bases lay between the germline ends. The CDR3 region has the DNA TGTGCCAGCAGTTTAGGAGGAAAATACGAGCAGTACTTC. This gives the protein CASSLGGKYEQYF.

In DNA form, the CDR3 reads TGTGCCAGCAGCTTAAATAGCGGGGGGGCTTTCTATGAGCAGTTCTTC. It yields the protein CASSLNSGGAFYEQFF. The chain combines TRBV7-3 with TRBJ2-1; 11 nucleotides agree with TRBD2. Germline V gene data show CDR1 as SGHTA and CDR2 as FQGTGA. Unmatched junction bases numbered 7, after V lost 1 base and J lost 8 bases. The CDR3 sequence is 16 residues long. Looking up the rest from reference TRBV7-3 and TRBJ2-1 gives the full variable domain: GAGVSQTPSNKVTEKGKYVELRCDPISGHTALYWYRQSLGQGPEFLIYFQGTGAADDSGLPNDRFFAVRPEGSVSTLKIQRTERGDSAVYLCASSLNSGGAFYEQFFGPGTRLTVL.

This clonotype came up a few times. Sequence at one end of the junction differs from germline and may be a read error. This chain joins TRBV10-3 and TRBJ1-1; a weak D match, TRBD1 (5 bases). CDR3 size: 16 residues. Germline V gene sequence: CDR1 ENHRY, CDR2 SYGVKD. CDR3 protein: CAISDLPGRSNAEAFF. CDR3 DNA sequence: TGTGCCATCAGTGATCTACCGGGACGCTCGAACGCTGAAGCTTTCTTT.

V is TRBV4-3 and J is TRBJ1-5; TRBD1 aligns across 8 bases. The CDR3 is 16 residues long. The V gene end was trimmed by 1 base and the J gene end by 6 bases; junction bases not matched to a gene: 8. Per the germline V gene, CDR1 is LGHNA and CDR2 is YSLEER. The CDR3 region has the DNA TGCGCCAGCAGCCAAGTTAATGACAGGGGTTCTCAGCCCCAGCATTTT. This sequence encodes CASSQVNDRGSQPQHF.

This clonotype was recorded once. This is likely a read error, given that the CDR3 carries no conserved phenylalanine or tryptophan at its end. The CDR3: CASSSFPEDYSNQPQHL. In DNA form, the CDR3 reads TGTGCCAGCAGCTCCTTCCCGGAGGATTATAGCAATCAGCCCCAGCATCTT. The chain links TRBV7-2 to TRBJ1-5; D remains unclear. Deletions cut 4 bases from V and 0 bases from J, with 16 bases between. The CDR3 is 17 amino acids. Looked up from germline, CDR1 is SGHTA and CDR2 is FQGNSA.

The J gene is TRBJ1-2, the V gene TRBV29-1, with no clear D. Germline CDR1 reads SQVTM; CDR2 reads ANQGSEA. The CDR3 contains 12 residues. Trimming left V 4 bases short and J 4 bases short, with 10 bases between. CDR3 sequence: CSVGPEGYGYTF. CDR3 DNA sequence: TGCAGCGTTGGGCCGGAGGGCTATGGCTACACCTTC.

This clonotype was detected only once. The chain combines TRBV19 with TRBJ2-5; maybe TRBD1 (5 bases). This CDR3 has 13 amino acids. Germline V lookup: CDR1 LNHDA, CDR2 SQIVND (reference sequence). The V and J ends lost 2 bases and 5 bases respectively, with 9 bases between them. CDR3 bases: TGTGCCAGTAGTATAAGGGGCTGGGAGACCCAGTACTTC. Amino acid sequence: CASSIRGWETQYF.

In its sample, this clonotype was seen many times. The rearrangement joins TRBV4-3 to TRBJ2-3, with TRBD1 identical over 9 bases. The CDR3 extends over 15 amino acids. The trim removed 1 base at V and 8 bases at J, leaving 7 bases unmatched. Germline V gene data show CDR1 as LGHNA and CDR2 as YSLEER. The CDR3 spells CASSQVQQGARTQYF. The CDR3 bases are TGCGCCAGCAGCCAAGTGCAACAGGGGGCTCGTACGCAGTATTTT.

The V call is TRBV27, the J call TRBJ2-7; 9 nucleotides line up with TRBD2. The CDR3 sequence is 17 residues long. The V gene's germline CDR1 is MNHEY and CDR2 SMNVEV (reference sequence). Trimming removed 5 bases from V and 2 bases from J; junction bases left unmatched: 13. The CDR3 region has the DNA TGTGCCAGCAGTCTAGACATACGACTAGCGGACACCTACGAGCAGTACTTC. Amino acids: CASSLDIRLADTYEQYF.

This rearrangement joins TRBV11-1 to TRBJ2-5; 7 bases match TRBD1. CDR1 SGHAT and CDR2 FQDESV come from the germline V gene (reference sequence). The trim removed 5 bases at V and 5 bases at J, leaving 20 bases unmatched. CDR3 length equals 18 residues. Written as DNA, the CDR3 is TGTGCCAGCAGCCCCCTACGGACAGGTCGCCCCGTCGGGGAGACCCAGTACTTC. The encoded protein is CASSPLRTGRPVGETQYF.

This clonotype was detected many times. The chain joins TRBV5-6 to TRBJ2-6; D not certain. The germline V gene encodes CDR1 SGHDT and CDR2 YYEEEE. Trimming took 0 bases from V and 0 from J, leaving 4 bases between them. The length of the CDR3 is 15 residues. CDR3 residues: CASSLVRSGANVLTF. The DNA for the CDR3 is TGTGCCAGCAGCTTGGTGCGCTCTGGGGCCAACGTCCTGACTTTC.

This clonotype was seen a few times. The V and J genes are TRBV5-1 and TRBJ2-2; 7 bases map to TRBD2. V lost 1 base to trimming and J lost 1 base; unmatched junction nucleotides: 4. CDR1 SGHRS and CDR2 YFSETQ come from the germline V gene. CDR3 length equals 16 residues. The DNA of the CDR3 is TGCGCCAGCAGCTTGTTGCCGGGGGGGAACACCGGGGAGCTGTTTTTT. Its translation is CASSLLPGGNTGELFF. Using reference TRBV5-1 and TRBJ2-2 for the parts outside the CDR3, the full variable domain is KAGVTQTPRYLIKTRGQQVTLSCSPISGHRSVSWYQQTPGQGLQFLFEYFSETQRNKGNFPGRFSGRQFSNSRSEMNVSTLELGDSALYLCASSLLPGGNTGELFFGEGSRLTVL.

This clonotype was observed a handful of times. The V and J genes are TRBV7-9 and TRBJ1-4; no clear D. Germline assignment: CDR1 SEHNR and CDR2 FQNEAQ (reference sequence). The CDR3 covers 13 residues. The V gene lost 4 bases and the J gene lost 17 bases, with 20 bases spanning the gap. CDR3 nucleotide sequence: TGTGCCAGCAGCTCCCCACGGAGCCCGTCGGCTTTTTTT. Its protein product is CASSSPRSPSAFF.

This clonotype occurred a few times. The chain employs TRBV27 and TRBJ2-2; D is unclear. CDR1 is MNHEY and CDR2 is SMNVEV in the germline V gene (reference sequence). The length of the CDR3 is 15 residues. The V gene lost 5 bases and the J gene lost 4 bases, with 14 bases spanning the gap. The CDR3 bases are TGTGCCAGCAGTCCCTCCAGGACCGTCACCGGGGAGCTGTTTTTT. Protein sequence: CASSPSRTVTGELFF.

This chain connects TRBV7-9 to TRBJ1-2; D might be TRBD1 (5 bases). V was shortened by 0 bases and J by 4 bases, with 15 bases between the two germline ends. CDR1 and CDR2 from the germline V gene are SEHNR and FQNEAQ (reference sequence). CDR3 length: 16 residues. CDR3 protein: CASSLAGQGRPYGYTF. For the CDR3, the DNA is TGTGCCAGCAGCTTAGCGGGGCAGGGAAGGCCCTATGGCTACACCTTC.

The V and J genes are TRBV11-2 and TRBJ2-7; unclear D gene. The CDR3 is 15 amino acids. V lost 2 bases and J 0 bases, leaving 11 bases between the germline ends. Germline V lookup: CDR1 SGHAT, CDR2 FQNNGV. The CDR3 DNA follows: TGTGCCAGCAGCTTAAAGGATCCCCGCTCCTACGAGCAGTACTTC. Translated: CASSLKDPRSYEQYF.

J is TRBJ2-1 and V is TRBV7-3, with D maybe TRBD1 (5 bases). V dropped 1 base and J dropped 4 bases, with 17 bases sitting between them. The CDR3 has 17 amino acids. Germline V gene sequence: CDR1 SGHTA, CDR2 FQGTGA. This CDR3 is CASSLSPPGSLYNEQFF. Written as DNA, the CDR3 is TGTGCCAGCAGCTTAAGCCCTCCAGGGTCCCTTTACAATGAGCAGTTCTTC.

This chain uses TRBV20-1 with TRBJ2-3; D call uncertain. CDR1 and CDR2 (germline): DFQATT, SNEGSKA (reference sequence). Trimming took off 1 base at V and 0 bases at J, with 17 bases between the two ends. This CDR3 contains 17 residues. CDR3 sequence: CSARVTSTIPSTDTQYF. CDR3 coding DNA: TGCAGTGCTAGAGTAACATCAACTATTCCTAGCACAGATACGCAGTATTTT.

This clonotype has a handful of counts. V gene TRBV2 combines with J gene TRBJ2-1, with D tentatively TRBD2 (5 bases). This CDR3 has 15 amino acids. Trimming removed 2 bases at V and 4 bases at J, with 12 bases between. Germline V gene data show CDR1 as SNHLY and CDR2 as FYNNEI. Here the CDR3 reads CASSERSTGYNEQFF. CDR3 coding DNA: TGTGCCAGCAGTGAACGGTCTACGGGGTACAATGAGCAGTTCTTC. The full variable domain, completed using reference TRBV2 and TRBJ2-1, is EPEVTQTPSHQVTQMGQEVILRCVPISNHLYFYWYRQILGQKVEFLVSFYNNEISEKSEIFDDQFSVERPDGSNFTLKIRSTKLEDSAMYFCASSERSTGYNEQFFGPGTRLTVL.

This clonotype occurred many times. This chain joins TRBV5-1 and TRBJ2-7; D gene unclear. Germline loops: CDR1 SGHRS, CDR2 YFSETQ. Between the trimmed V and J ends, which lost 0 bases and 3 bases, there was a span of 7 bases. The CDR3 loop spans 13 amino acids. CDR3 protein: CASSLVSFYEQYF. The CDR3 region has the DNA TGCGCCAGCAGCTTGGTCAGTTTCTACGAGCAGTACTTC. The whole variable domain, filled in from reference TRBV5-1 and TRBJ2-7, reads KAGVTQTPRYLIKTRGQQVTLSCSPISGHRSVSWYQQTPGQGLQFLFEYFSETQRNKGNFPGRFSGRQFSNSRSEMNVSTLELGDSALYLCASSLVSFYEQYFGPGTRLTVT.